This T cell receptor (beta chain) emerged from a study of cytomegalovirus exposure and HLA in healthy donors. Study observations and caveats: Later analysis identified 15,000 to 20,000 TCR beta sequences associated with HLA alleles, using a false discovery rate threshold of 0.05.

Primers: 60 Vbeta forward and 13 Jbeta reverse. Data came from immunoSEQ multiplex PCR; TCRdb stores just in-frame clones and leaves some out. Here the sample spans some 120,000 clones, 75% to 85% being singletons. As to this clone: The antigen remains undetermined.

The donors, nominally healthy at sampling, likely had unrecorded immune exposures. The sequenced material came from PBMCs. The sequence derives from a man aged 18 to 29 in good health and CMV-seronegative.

The CDR3 DNA reads as TGTGCCAGCTCATCCAACACAGCAACTAATGAAAAACTGTTTTTT. This codes for CASSSNTATNEKLFF. The chain combines TRBV18 with TRBJ1-4; D is unclear. The CDR3 is 15 residues long. The germline V and J ends were trimmed by 5 bases and 0 bases, with 10 bases remaining between them. Looked up from germline, CDR1 is KGHSH and CDR2 is LQKENI.